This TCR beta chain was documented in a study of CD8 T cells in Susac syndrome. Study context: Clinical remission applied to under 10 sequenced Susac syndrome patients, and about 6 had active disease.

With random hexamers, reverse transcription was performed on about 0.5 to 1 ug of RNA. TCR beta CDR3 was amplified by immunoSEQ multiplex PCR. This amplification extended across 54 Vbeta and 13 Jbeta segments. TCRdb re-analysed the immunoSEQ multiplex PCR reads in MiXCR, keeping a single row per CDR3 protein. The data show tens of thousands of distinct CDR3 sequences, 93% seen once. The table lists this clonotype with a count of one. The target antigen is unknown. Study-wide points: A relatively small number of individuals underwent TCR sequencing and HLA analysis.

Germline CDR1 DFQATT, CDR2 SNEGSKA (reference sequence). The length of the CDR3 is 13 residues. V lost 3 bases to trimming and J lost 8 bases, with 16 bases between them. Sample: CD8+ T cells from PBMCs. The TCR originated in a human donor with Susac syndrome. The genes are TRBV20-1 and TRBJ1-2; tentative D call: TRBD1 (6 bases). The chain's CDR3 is CSARTTGSRGYTF. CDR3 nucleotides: TGCAGTGCTAGGACCACAGGGAGCCGGGGCTACACCTTC.